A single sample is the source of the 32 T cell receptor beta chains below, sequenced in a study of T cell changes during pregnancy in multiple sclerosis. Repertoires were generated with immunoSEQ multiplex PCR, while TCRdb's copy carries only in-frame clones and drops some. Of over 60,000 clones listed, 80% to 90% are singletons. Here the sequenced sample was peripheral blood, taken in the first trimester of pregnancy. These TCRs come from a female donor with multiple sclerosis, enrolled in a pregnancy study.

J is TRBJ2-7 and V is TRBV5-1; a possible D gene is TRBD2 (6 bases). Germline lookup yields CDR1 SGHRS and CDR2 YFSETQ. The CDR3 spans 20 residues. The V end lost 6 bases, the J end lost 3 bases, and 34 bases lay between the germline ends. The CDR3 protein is CASNANRAADLLWTIYEQYF. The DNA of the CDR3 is TGCGCCAGCAACGCAAATAGGGCGGCCGACCTGCTCTGGACTATCTACGAGCAGTACTTC.

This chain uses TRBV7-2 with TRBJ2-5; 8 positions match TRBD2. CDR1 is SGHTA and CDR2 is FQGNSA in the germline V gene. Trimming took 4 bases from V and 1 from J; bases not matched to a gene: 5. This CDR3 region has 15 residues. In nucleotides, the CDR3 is TGTGCCAGCAGCTCACAGCGGGGGCGCCAAGAGACCCAGTACTTC. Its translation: CASSSQRGRQETQYF.

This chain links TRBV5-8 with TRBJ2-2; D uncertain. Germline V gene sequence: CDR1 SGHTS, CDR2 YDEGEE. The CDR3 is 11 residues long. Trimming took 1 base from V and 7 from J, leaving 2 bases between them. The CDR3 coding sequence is TGTGCCAGCAGCTTGTACGGGGAGCTGTTTTTT. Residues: CASSLYGELFF.

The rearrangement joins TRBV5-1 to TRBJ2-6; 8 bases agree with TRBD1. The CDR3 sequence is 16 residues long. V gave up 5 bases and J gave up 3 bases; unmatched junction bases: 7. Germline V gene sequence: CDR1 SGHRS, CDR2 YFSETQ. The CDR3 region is CASRGTGAFGANVLTF. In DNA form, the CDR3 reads TGCGCCAGCAGGGGGACAGGTGCCTTTGGGGCCAACGTCCTGACTTTC. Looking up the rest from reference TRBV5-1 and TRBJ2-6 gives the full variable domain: KAGVTQTPRYLIKTRGQQVTLSCSPISGHRSVSWYQQTPGQGLQFLFEYFSETQRNKGNFPGRFSGRQFSNSRSEMNVSTLELGDSALYLCASRGTGAFGANVLTFGAGSRLTVL.

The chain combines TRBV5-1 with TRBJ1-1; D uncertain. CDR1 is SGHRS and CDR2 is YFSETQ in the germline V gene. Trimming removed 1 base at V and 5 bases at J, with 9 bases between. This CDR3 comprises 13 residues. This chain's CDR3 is CASSLQVRTEAFF. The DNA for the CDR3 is TGCGCCAGCAGCTTGCAAGTTCGGACTGAAGCTTTCTTT.

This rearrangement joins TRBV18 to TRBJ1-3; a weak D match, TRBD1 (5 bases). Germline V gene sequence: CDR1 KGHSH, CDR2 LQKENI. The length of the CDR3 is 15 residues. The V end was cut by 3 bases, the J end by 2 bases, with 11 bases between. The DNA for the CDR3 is TGTGCCAGCTCACCTGGGGGGAACACTGGAAACACCATATATTTT. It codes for CASSPGGNTGNTIYF. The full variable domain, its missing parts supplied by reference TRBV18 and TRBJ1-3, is NAGVMQNPRHLVRRRGQEARLRCSPMKGHSHVYWYRQLPEEGLKFMVYLQKENIIDESGMPKERFSAEFPKEGPSILRIQQVVRGDSAAYFCASSPGGNTGNTIYFGEGSWLTVV.

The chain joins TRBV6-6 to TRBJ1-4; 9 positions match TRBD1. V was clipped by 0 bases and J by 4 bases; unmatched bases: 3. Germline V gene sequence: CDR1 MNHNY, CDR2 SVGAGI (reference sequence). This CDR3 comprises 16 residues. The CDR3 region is CASSYSTGGINEKLFF. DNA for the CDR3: TGTGCCAGCAGTTACTCCACAGGGGGCATTAATGAAAAACTGTTTTTT.

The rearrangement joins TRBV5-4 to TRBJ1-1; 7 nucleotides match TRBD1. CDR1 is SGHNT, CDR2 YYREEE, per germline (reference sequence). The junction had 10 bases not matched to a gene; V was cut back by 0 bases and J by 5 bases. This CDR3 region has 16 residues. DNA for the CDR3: TGTGCCAGCAGCTTGGCAGGGTCCCACAGGGGTACTGAAGCTTTCTTT. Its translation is CASSLAGSHRGTEAFF.

CDR3 sequence: CASSPRGSHYEQYF. The CDR3 DNA reads as TGTGCCAGCAGTCCCAGGGGATCACACTACGAGCAGTACTTC. The chain uses TRBV6-5 and TRBJ2-7; D perhaps matches TRBD1 (6 bases). The CDR3 extends over 14 amino acids. Germline lookup yields CDR1 MNHEY and CDR2 SVGAGI. Trimming stripped 5 bases from V and 3 bases from J, with 14 bases between.

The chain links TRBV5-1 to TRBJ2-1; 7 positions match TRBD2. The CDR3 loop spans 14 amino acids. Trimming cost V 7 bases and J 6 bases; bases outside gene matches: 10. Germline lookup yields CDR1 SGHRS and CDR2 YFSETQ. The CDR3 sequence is CASYGGEWFNEQFF. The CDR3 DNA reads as TGCGCCAGCTATGGGGGGGAATGGTTCAATGAGCAGTTCTTC.

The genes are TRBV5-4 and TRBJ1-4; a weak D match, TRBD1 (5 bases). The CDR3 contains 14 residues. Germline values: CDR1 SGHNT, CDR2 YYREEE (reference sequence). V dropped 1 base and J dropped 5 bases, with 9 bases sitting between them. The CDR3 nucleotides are TGTGCCAGCAGCTTGAGACAGATAAATGAAAAACTGTTTTTT. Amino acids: CASSLRQINEKLFF.

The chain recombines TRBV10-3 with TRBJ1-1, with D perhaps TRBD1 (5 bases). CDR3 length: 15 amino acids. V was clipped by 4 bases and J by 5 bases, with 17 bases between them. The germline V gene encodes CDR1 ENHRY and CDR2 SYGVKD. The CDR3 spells CAISAMGGKGTEAFF. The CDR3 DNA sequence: TGTGCCATCAGTGCCATGGGGGGGAAAGGGACTGAAGCTTTCTTT.

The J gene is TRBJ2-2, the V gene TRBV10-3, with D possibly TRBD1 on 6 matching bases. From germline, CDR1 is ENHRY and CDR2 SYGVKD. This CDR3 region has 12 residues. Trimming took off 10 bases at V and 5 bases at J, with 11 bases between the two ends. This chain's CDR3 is CATITGTGELFF. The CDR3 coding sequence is TGTGCCACCATTACAGGGACCGGGGAGCTGTTTTTT.

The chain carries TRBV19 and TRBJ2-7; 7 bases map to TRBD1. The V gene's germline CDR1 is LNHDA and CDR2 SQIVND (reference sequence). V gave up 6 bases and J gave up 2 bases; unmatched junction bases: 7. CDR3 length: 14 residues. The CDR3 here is CASSERDSAYEQYF. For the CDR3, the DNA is TGTGCCAGTAGCGAACGGGACAGTGCCTACGAGCAGTACTTC.

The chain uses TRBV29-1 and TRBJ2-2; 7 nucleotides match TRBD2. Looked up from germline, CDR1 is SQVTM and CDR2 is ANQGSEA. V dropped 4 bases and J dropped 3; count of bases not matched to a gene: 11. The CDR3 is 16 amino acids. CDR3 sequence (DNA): TGCAGCGTTGGAATTAGTACGGCGGGGGACACCGGGGAGCTGTTTTTT. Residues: CSVGISTAGDTGELFF.

The CDR3, as DNA: TGCGCCAGCAGCACTGCGGATACCGGGGAGCTGTTTTTT. Its translation is CASSTADTGELFF. This sequence joins TRBV5-1 and TRBJ2-2; D is undetermined. The CDR3 length is 13 residues. Between the trimmed V and J ends, which lost 4 bases and 5 bases, there was a span of 9 bases. CDR1 and CDR2 from the germline V gene are SGHRS and YFSETQ.

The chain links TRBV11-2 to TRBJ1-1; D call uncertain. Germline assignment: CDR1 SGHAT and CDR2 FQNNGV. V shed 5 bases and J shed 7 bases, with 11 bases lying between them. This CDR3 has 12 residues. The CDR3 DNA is TGTGCCAGCAGCCCGGCGGCACGTGAAGCTTTCTTT. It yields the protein CASSPAAREAFF.

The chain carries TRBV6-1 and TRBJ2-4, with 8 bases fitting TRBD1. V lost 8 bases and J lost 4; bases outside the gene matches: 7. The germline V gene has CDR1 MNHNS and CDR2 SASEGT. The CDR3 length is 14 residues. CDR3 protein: CASRKGQEKNIQYF. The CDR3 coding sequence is TGTGCCAGCCGCAAGGGACAGGAAAAAAACATTCAGTACTTC.

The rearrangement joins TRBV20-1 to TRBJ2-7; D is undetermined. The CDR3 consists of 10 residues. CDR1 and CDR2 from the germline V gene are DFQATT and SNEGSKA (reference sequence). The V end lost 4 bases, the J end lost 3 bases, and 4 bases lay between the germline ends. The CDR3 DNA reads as TGCAGTGCTATGAGCTACGAGCAGTACTTC. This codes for CSAMSYEQYF.

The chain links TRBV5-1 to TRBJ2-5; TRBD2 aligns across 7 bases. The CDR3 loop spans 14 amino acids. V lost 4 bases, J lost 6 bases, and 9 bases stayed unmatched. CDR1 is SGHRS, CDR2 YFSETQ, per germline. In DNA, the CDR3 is TGCGCCAGCAGCCCGGAGGCTAGCGGACAGACCCAGTACTTC. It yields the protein CASSPEASGQTQYF.

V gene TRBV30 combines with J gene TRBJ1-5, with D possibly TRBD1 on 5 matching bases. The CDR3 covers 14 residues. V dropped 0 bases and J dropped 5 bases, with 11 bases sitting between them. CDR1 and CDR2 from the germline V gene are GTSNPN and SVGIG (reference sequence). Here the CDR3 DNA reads TGTGCCTGGAGTGTGGACAATGGGGATCAGCCCCAGCATTTT. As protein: CAWSVDNGDQPQHF.

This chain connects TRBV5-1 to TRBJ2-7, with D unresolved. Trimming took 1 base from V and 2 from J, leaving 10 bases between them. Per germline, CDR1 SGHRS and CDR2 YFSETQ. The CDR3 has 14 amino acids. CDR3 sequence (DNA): TGCGCCAGCAGCTTGAATTCTGACACCTACGAGCAGTACTTC. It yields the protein CASSLNSDTYEQYF.

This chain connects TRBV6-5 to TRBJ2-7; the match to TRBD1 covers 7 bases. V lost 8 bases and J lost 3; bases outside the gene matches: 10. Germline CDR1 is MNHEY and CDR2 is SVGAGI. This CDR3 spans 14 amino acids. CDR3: CASRTGPGGYEQYF. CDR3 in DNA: TGTGCCAGCCGCACGGGTCCAGGGGGCTACGAGCAGTACTTC.

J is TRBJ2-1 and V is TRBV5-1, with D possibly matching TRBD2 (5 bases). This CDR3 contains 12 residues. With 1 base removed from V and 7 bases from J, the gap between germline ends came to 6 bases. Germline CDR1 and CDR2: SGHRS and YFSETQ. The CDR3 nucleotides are TGCGCCAGCAGCTTGACGGGAAATGAGCAGTTCTTC. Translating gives CASSLTGNEQFF. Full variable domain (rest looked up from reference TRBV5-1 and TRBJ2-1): KAGVTQTPRYLIKTRGQQVTLSCSPISGHRSVSWYQQTPGQGLQFLFEYFSETQRNKGNFPGRFSGRQFSNSRSEMNVSTLELGDSALYLCASSLTGNEQFFGPGTRLTVL.

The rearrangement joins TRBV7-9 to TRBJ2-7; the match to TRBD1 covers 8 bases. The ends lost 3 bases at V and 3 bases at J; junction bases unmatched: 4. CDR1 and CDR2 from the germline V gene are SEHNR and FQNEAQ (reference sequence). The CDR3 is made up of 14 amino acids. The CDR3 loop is CASSFAGGIYEQYF. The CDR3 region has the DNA TGTGCCAGCAGCTTTGCAGGGGGCATCTACGAGCAGTACTTC.

The CDR3 DNA reads as TGTGCCAGCAGTTTAGGGGCAGGGATGGTAGACGGTGGAGAGACCCAGTACTTC. Residues: CASSLGAGMVDGGETQYF. The rearrangement joins TRBV27 to TRBJ2-5; a possible D gene is TRBD1 (5 bases). This CDR3 has 18 residues. Trimming left V 2 bases short and J 4 bases short, with 23 bases between. Per germline, CDR1 MNHEY and CDR2 SMNVEV (reference sequence).

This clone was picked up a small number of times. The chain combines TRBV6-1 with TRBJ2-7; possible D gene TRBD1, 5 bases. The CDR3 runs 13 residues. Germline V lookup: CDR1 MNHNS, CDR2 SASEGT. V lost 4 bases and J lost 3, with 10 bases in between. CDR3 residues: CASSGQMYYEQYF. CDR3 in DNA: TGTGCCAGCAGTGGACAGATGTACTACGAGCAGTACTTC.

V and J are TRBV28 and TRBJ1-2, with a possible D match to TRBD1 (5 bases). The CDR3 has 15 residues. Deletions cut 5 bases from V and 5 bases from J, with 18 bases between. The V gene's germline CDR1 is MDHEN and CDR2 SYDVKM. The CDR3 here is CASSARLWGMYGYTF. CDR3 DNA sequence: TGTGCCAGCAGTGCCCGACTGTGGGGCATGTATGGCTACACCTTC.

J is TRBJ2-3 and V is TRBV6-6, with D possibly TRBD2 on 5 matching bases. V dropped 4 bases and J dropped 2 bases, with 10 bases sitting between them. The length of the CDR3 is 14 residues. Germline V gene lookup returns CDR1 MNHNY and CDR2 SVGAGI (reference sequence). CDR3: CASSSPRDTDTQYF. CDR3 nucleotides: TGTGCCAGCAGTTCGCCCCGGGACACAGATACGCAGTATTTT.

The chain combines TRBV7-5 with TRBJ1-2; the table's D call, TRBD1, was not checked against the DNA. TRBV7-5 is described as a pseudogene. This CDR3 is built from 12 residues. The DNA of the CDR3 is TGTGTCAGAAGCTCGGCAGGGGCTCGCTACACCTTC. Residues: CVRSSAGARYTF.

In nucleotides, the CDR3 is TGTGCCAGCAGCCAACAGGGTAGAACTGAAGCTTTCTTT. Translated: CASSQQGRTEAFF. This chain links TRBV7-2 with TRBJ1-1, with TRBD1 as a possible D gene (6 bases). The CDR3 is made up of 13 amino acids. Germline-derived CDR1 and CDR2 are SGHTA and FQGNSA. The V and J ends lost 5 bases and 5 bases respectively, with 12 bases between them.

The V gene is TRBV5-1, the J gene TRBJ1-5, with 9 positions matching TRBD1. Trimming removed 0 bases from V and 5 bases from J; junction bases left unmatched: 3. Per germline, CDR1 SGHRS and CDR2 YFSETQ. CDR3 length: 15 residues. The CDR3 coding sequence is TGCGCCAGCAGCTTGGGGACAGGGGCGTATCAGCCCCAGCATTTT. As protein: CASSLGTGAYQPQHF.